These T cell receptor beta chains were read from a single sample in a study of early stage breast cancer tumors. Here immunoSEQ multiplex PCR was the method, and the copy in TCRdb shows in-frame clones only, minus some. The sample contains tens of thousands of clones, around nine tenths of which appear only once. The sequenced sample consisted of blood. The receptors come from a person aged 65 to 79 with breast cancer. Each CDR3 is given with its conserved first and last residue. The order of the fields is J gene, V gene, clone size, D gene, CDR3 protein, CDR3 DNA. D genes are given only for firm matches. Part of the rows lack a size; the others show once, few, many or a class for expanded clones.

J gene: TRBJ1-1
V gene: TRBV29-1
clone size: -
D gene: -
CDR3 protein: CSVVRDSVMNTEAFF
CDR3 DNA: TGCAGCGTTGTTCGAGACAGCGTCATGAACACTGAAGCTTTCTTT

J gene: TRBJ2-4
V gene: TRBV10-3
clone size: -
D gene: -
CDR3 protein: CAISDPRGEANIQYF
CDR3 DNA: TGTGCCATCAGTGACCCTCGTGGCGAGGCCAACATTCAGTACTTC

J gene: TRBJ2-3
V gene: TRBV6-1
clone size: -
D gene: TRBD2
CDR3 protein: CASKPTSGGYTQYF
CDR3 DNA: TGTGCCAGCAAACCGACTAGCGGGGGGTATACGCAGTATTTT

J gene: TRBJ2-3
V gene: TRBV10-2
clone size: -
D gene: TRBD1
CDR3 protein: CATSTGSSTDTQYF
CDR3 DNA: TGCGCCACTTCGACAGGGTCTAGCACAGATACGCAGTATTTT

J gene: TRBJ2-4
V gene: TRBV5-1
clone size: -
D gene: TRBD1
CDR3 protein: CASSSGQGVIAKNIQYF
CDR3 DNA: TGCGCCAGCAGCTCGGGACAGGGGGTTATAGCCAAAAACATTCAGTACTTC

J gene: TRBJ1-4
V gene: TRBV7-5
clone size: -
D gene: -
CDR3 protein: CARSSLTYQELFF
CDR3 DNA: TGTGCCAGAAGCTCCTTAACCTATCAGGAACTGTTTTTT

J gene: TRBJ1-4
V gene: TRBV18
clone size: -
D gene: TRBD1
CDR3 protein: CASSPGQANEKLFF
CDR3 DNA: TGTGCCAGCTCACCGGGACAGGCTAATGAAAAACTGTTTTTT

J gene: TRBJ2-5
V gene: TRBV11-2
clone size: once
D gene: -
CDR3 protein: CASSFDQETQYF
CDR3 DNA: TGTGCCAGCAGCTTCGACCAAGAGACCCAGTACTTC

J gene: TRBJ1-1
V gene: TRBV6-6
clone size: -
D gene: -
CDR3 protein: CASSTDPGGTEAFF
CDR3 DNA: TGTGCCAGCAGTACAGACCCCGGGGGCACTGAAGCTTTCTTT

J gene: TRBJ1-2
V gene: TRBV7-3
clone size: -
D gene: -
CDR3 protein: CASSLGGGGYTF
CDR3 DNA: TGTGCCAGCAGCTTGGGGGGAGGTGGCTACACCTTC

J gene: TRBJ2-7
V gene: TRBV18
clone size: -
D gene: -
CDR3 protein: CASCHDTPYEQYF
CDR3 DNA: TGTGCCAGTTGTCATGACACCCCCTACGAGCAGTACTTC

J gene: TRBJ1-2
V gene: TRBV5-6
clone size: -
D gene: -
CDR3 protein: CASSLGRGDGYTF
CDR3 DNA: TGTGCCAGCAGCCTTGGGAGGGGCGATGGCTACACCTTC

J gene: TRBJ1-5
V gene: TRBV6-5
clone size: -
D gene: TRBD1
CDR3 protein: CASSRTGVQPQHF
CDR3 DNA: TGTGCCAGCAGTAGGACAGGGGTTCAGCCCCAGCATTTT

J gene: TRBJ2-5
V gene: TRBV2
clone size: -
D gene: TRBD2
CDR3 protein: CASVAGSRETQYF
CDR3 DNA: TGTGCCAGCGTAGCGGGAAGTAGGGAGACCCAGTACTTC

J gene: TRBJ2-1
V gene: TRBV2
clone size: once
D gene: -
CDR3 protein: CASSAEGLGEQFF
CDR3 DNA: TGTGCCAGCAGTGCGGAGGGTTTGGGTGAGCAGTTCTTC

J gene: TRBJ2-7
V gene: TRBV30
clone size: -
D gene: TRBD1
CDR3 protein: CAWSGGQGSGQYF
CDR3 DNA: TGTGCCTGGAGTGGCGGACAGGGCTCAGGGCAGTACTTC

J gene: TRBJ2-3
V gene: TRBV7-3
clone size: -
D gene: -
CDR3 protein: CASSLTSHSTDTQYF
CDR3 DNA: TGTGCCAGCAGCTTAACTAGCCATAGCACAGATACGCAGTATTTT

J gene: TRBJ1-2
V gene: TRBV13
clone size: -
D gene: -
CDR3 protein: CASSLNRRTYGYTF
CDR3 DNA: TGTGCCAGCAGCTTAAACAGGCGCACATATGGCTACACCTTC

J gene: TRBJ2-2
V gene: TRBV6-7
clone size: -
D gene: TRBD2
CDR3 protein: CASSLRLAGTGELFF
CDR3 DNA: TGTGCCAGCAGTTTAAGACTAGCGGGCACCGGGGAGCTGTTTTTT

J gene: TRBJ2-1
V gene: TRBV6-1
clone size: -
D gene: TRBD1
CDR3 protein: CASRRGQPKVNEQFF
CDR3 DNA: TGTGCCAGCAGAAGGGGACAGCCAAAGGTCAATGAGCAGTTCTTC

J gene: TRBJ1-1
V gene: TRBV7-2
clone size: -
D gene: TRBD1
CDR3 protein: CASSPGQGTEAFF
CDR3 DNA: TGTGCCAGCAGTCCGGGACAGGGGACTGAAGCTTTCTTT

J gene: TRBJ2-1
V gene: TRBV30
clone size: -
D gene: TRBD2
CDR3 protein: CAWSVGRERNEQFF
CDR3 DNA: TGTGCCTGGAGTGTGGGGCGGGAGCGCAATGAGCAGTTCTTC

J gene: TRBJ2-4
V gene: TRBV28
clone size: -
D gene: TRBD2
CDR3 protein: CASSTLGLAGGPVGNIQYF
CDR3 DNA: TGTGCCAGCAGTACCCTCGGACTAGCGGGAGGGCCGGTCGGGAACATTCAGTACTTC

J gene: TRBJ1-1
V gene: TRBV4-2
clone size: -
D gene: -
CDR3 protein: CASSQSRQAGTEAFF
CDR3 DNA: TGTGCCAGCAGCCAAAGCAGACAGGCGGGCACTGAAGCTTTCTTT

J gene: TRBJ1-1
V gene: TRBV27
clone size: -
D gene: TRBD1
CDR3 protein: CASKGRAGQAFF
CDR3 DNA: TGTGCCAGCAAGGGCAGGGCGGGACAGGCTTTCTTT

J gene: TRBJ2-1
V gene: TRBV7-6
clone size: once
D gene: -
CDR3 protein: CASSLSYNEQFF
CDR3 DNA: TGTGCCAGCAGCCTTTCCTACAATGAGCAGTTCTTC

J gene: TRBJ1-4
V gene: TRBV7-8
clone size: -
D gene: -
CDR3 protein: CASSLGAGRSYEKLFF
CDR3 DNA: TGTGCCAGCAGCCTGGGGGCAGGTCGGAGTTATGAAAAACTGTTTTTT

J gene: TRBJ2-5
V gene: TRBV2
clone size: -
D gene: -
CDR3 protein: CASSPLGTRGGETQYF
CDR3 DNA: TGTGCCAGCAGCCCTCTCGGGACCCGAGGGGGAGAGACCCAGTACTTC

J gene: TRBJ2-5
V gene: TRBV19
clone size: -
D gene: -
CDR3 protein: CASSSFRARTQYF
CDR3 DNA: TGTGCCAGTAGTAGTTTCAGGGCGCGGACCCAGTACTTC

J gene: TRBJ1-2
V gene: TRBV11-2
clone size: -
D gene: -
CDR3 protein: CASSLGGAAANYGYTF
CDR3 DNA: TGTGCCAGCAGCTTAGGGGGAGCAGCAGCTAACTATGGCTACACCTTC

J gene: TRBJ2-1
V gene: TRBV5-1
clone size: -
D gene: TRBD2
CDR3 protein: CASSLAISGNEQFF
CDR3 DNA: TGCGCCAGCAGCTTGGCCATTAGCGGGAATGAGCAGTTCTTC

J gene: TRBJ1-1
V gene: TRBV18
clone size: -
D gene: -
CDR3 protein: CASSPEILGHPNAEAFF
CDR3 DNA: TGTGCCAGCTCACCAGAGATCCTGGGACACCCGAACGCTGAAGCTTTCTTT

J gene: TRBJ2-2
V gene: TRBV5-1
clone size: -
D gene: -
CDR3 protein: CASSLLRGTGELFF
CDR3 DNA: TGCGCCAGCAGCTTGTTACGGGGAACCGGGGAGCTGTTTTTT

J gene: TRBJ2-7
V gene: TRBV6-1
clone size: -
D gene: -
CDR3 protein: CASSFDRHYEQYF
CDR3 DNA: TGTGCCAGCAGTTTCGACAGACACTACGAGCAGTACTTC

J gene: TRBJ2-4
V gene: TRBV2
clone size: -
D gene: TRBD1
CDR3 protein: CASTMDRGGNIQYF
CDR3 DNA: TGTGCCAGCACCATGGACAGGGGTGGAAACATTCAGTACTTC

J gene: TRBJ2-7
V gene: TRBV9
clone size: -
D gene: -
CDR3 protein: CASSVGVAEHYEQYF
CDR3 DNA: TGTGCCAGCAGCGTAGGTGTAGCGGAGCACTACGAGCAGTACTTC

J gene: TRBJ2-2
V gene: TRBV5-1
clone size: -
D gene: TRBD2
CDR3 protein: CASSFWTSGNPGELFF
CDR3 DNA: TGCGCCAGCAGCTTCTGGACTAGCGGGAACCCCGGGGAGCTGTTTTTT

J gene: TRBJ2-7
V gene: TRBV5-1
clone size: -
D gene: TRBD2
CDR3 protein: CASTLSGASYEQYF
CDR3 DNA: TGCGCCAGCACCCTGAGCGGGGCTTCCTACGAGCAGTACTTC

J gene: TRBJ1-2
V gene: TRBV4-1
clone size: -
D gene: TRBD1
CDR3 protein: CASSQVGTGNYGYTF
CDR3 DNA: TGCGCCAGCAGCCAAGTGGGGACAGGGAACTATGGCTACACCTTC

J gene: TRBJ1-4
V gene: TRBV19
clone size: -
D gene: -
CDR3 protein: CASSIEANTEKLFF
CDR3 DNA: TGTGCCAGTAGTATAGAGGCCAATACGGAAAAACTGTTTTTT

J gene: TRBJ2-7
V gene: TRBV6-6
clone size: -
D gene: TRBD2
CDR3 protein: CASSQGLAGAGYEQYF
CDR3 DNA: TGTGCCAGCAGTCAGGGACTAGCGGGAGCGGGCTACGAGCAGTACTTC

J gene: TRBJ2-5
V gene: TRBV7-2
clone size: -
D gene: -
CDR3 protein: CASSWRASQETQYF
CDR3 DNA: TGTGCCAGCAGCTGGAGGGCCTCTCAAGAGACCCAGTACTTC

J gene: TRBJ1-3
V gene: TRBV30
clone size: -
D gene: -
CDR3 protein: CASPVGGASSGNTIYF
CDR3 DNA: TGTGCCTCTCCGGTTGGTGGGGCCAGCTCTGGAAACACCATATATTTT

J gene: TRBJ2-3
V gene: TRBV7-7
clone size: -
D gene: TRBD2
CDR3 protein: CASSLEPSGSWGTDTQYF
CDR3 DNA: TGTGCTAGCAGCTTAGAGCCTAGCGGGAGTTGGGGCACAGATACGCAGTATTTT

J gene: TRBJ2-5
V gene: TRBV4-1
clone size: -
D gene: -
CDR3 protein: CASSHPGGGRAETQYF
CDR3 DNA: TGCGCCAGCAGCCACCCCGGGGGTGGTCGTGCAGAGACCCAGTACTTC

J gene: TRBJ1-5
V gene: TRBV27
clone size: -
D gene: -
CDR3 protein: CASKLRRREGYNQPQHF
CDR3 DNA: TGTGCCAGCAAATTACGTCGACGCGAGGGCTACAATCAGCCCCAGCATTTT

J gene: TRBJ1-5
V gene: TRBV10-3
clone size: -
D gene: -
CDR3 protein: CAISEGSMSNQPQHF
CDR3 DNA: TGTGCCATCAGTGAGGGTAGCATGAGCAATCAGCCCCAGCATTTT

J gene: TRBJ1-4
V gene: TRBV27
clone size: -
D gene: TRBD1
CDR3 protein: CASSNRGTANEKLFF
CDR3 DNA: TGTGCCAGCAGCAACAGGGGAACTGCTAATGAAAAACTGTTTTTT

J gene: TRBJ2-2
V gene: TRBV9
clone size: -
D gene: -
CDR3 protein: CASSAAGTGLITGELFF
CDR3 DNA: TGTGCCAGCAGCGCAGCCGGAACAGGGCTAATCACCGGGGAGCTGTTTTTT

J gene: TRBJ1-1
V gene: TRBV11-2
clone size: -
D gene: -
CDR3 protein: CASSFRGGNTEAFF
CDR3 DNA: TGTGCCAGCAGCTTTAGAGGAGGTAACACTGAAGCTTTCTTT

J gene: TRBJ1-4
V gene: TRBV5-1
clone size: -
D gene: -
CDR3 protein: CASSGGAANEKLFF
CDR3 DNA: TGCGCCAGCTCCGGGGGGGCGGCTAATGAAAAACTGTTTTTT

J gene: TRBJ2-3
V gene: TRBV5-1
clone size: -
D gene: -
CDR3 protein: CASSTGTSTDTQYF
CDR3 DNA: TGCGCCAGCAGCACCGGGACTAGCACAGATACGCAGTATTTT

J gene: TRBJ1-2
V gene: TRBV4-2
clone size: -
D gene: -
CDR3 protein: CASSPEDNTNYGYTF
CDR3 DNA: TGTGCCAGCAGCCCCGAGGACAATACTAACTATGGCTACACCTTC

J gene: TRBJ1-2
V gene: TRBV30
clone size: -
D gene: TRBD1
CDR3 protein: CAWREGTAYGYTF
CDR3 DNA: TGTGCCTGGAGGGAAGGGACAGCTTATGGCTACACCTTC

J gene: TRBJ1-4
V gene: TRBV18
clone size: -
D gene: -
CDR3 protein: CASSPALETNEKLFF
CDR3 DNA: TGTGCCAGCTCACCAGCGCTAGAAACTAATGAAAAACTGTTTTTT